A selection of T cell receptor beta chains follows, all from one sample in a study of shared clonotypes between healthy human individuals. Only in-frame clones appear in the TCRdb table, and some are missing; sequencing was by immunoSEQ multiplex PCR. The sample shows about 460,000 clones, 75% to 80% of them seen only once. Input material: PBMCs. Source of these receptors: a woman in her thirties or forties in good health. Some clones in this sample may be carry-over from other donors' samples. Each CDR3 is given with its conserved first and last residue. The order of the fields is D gene, clone size, V gene, J gene, CDR3 protein, CDR3 DNA. D genes are given only for firm matches. For some rows the clone size is stated as once, few or many, or as a class when expanded; others skip it.

NA	few	TRBV6-1	TRBJ1-1	CASVAVLKEAFF	TGTGCCAGCGTTGCGGTTCTAAAGGAAGCTTTCTTT
NA	NA	TRBV27	TRBJ2-7	CASSKDLSYEQYF	TGTGCCAGCAGTAAGGACCTGTCCTACGAGCAGTACTTC
TRBD2	NA	TRBV7-7	TRBJ2-5	CASSSSGSGETQYF	TGTGCTAGCAGCTCGAGCGGGAGCGGGGAGACCCAGTACTTC
NA	NA	TRBV19	TRBJ1-1	CASRYQGLNTEAFF	TGTGCCAGTAGATACCAGGGGCTGAACACTGAAGCTTTCTTT
NA	NA	TRBV28	TRBJ1-2	CASSLWSRADYGYTF	TGTGCCAGCAGTTTATGGTCCCGAGCGGACTATGGCTACACCTTC
NA	NA	TRBV15	TRBJ2-7	CATSRPGTIYEQYF	TGTGCCACCAGCAGACCCGGGACCATCTACGAGCAGTACTTC
NA	NA	TRBV12-5	TRBJ2-7	CASGLVFADYEQYF	TGTGCTAGTGGTTTGGTATTCGCAGACTACGAGCAGTACTTC
NA	NA	TRBV18	TRBJ2-7	CASSLNTPPYEQYF	TGTGCCAGCTCACTAAATACACCACCCTACGAGCAGTACTTC
NA	NA	TRBV29-1	TRBJ1-1	CSVGAGPGTEAFF	TGCAGCGTGGGGGCGGGCCCAGGCACTGAAGCTTTCTTT
NA	NA	TRBV5-6	TRBJ1-1	CASSLGAHTEAFF	TGTGCCAGCAGCTTGGGTGCACACACTGAGGCTTTCTTT
NA	NA	TRBV19	TRBJ1-2	CASSIEVESSKGYTF	TGTGCCAGTAGTATAGAGGTCGAGTCTTCTAAGGGCTACACCTTC
TRBD2	NA	TRBV2	TRBJ2-3	CASSKRDVSSTDTQYF	TGTGCCAGCAGTAAGCGGGACGTATCTAGCACAGATACGCAGTATTTT
NA	NA	TRBV28	TRBJ2-7	CASWANSYEQYF	TGTGCCAGTTGGGCTAATTCCTACGAGCAGTACTTC